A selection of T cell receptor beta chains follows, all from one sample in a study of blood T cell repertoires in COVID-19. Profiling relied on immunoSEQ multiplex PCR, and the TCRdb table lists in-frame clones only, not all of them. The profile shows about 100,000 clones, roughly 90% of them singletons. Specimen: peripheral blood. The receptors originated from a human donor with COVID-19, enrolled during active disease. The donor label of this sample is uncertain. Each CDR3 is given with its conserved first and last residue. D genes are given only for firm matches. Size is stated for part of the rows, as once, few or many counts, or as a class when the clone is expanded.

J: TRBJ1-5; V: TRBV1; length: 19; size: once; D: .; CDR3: CTSSQPWTGGPRGNQPQHF; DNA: TGCACCAGCAGCCAACCCTGGACAGGGGGCCCTAGGGGCAATCAGCCCCAGCATTTT
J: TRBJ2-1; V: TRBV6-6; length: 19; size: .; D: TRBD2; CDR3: CASSPQTLLLAGVVHEQFF; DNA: TGTGCCAGCAGTCCACAAACCCTATTACTAGCGGGAGTAGTTCATGAGCAGTTCTTC
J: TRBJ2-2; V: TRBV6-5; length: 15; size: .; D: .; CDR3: CASSYGSPNTGELFF; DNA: TGTGCCAGCAGTTATGGGAGCCCGAACACCGGGGAGCTGTTTTTT
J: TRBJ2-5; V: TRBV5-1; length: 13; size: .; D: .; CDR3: CASSPGLQETQYF; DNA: TGCGCCAGCAGCCCGGGACTTCAAGAGACCCAGTACTTC
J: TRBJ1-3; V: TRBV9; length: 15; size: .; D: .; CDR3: CASSATPNSGNTIYF; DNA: TGTGCCAGCAGCGCCACACCAAACTCTGGAAACACCATATATTTT
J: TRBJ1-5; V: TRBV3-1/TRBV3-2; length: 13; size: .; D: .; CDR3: CASSQGRGQPQHF; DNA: TGTGCCAGCAGCCAAGGACGAGGTCAGCCCCAGCATTTT
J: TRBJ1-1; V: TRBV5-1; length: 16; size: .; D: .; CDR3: CASSLVPGHSNTEAFF; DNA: TGCGCCAGCAGCTTGGTCCCTGGACACTCGAACACTGAAGCTTTCTTT
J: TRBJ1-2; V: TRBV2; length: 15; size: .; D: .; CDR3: CASSGQRIINYGYTF; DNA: TGTGCCAGCAGCGGACAGAGAATAATAAACTATGGCTACACCTTC
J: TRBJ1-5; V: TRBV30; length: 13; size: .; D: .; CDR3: CAWSVSGYQPQHF; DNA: TGTGCCTGGAGTGTCTCGGGGTATCAGCCCCAGCATTTT
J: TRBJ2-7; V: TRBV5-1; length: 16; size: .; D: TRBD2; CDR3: CASSVEPGLAGGEQYF; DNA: TGCGCCAGCAGCGTAGAGCCGGGACTAGCGGGAGGCGAGCAGTACTTC
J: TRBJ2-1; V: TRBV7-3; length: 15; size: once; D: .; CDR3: CASSLSGANYNEQFF; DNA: TGTGCCAGCAGCTTAAGCGGGGCAAACTACAATGAGCAGTTCTTC
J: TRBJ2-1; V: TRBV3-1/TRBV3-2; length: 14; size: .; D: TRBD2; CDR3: CASSRTSGTDEQFF; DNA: TGTGCCAGCAGCCGGACTAGCGGGACCGATGAGCAGTTCTTC
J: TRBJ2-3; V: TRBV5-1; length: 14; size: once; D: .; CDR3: CASSSGTLADTQYF; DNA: TGCGCCAGCAGCTCCGGGACATTAGCAGATACGCAGTATTTT
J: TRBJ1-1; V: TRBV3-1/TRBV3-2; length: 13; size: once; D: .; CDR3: CASSHTPRTEAFF; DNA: TGTGCCAGCAGCCATACTCCTAGGACTGAAGCTTTCTTT
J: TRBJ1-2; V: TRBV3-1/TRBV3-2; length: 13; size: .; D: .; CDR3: CASSPRGIGGYTF; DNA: TGTGCCAGCAGCCCTCGGGGAATAGGAGGCTACACCTTC
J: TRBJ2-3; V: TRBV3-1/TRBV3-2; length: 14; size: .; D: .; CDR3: CASSPGQSTDTQYF; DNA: TGTGCCAGCAGCCCAGGACAGTCCACAGATACGCAGTATTTT
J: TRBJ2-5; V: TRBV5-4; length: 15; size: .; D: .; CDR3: CASSQDSLPQETQYF; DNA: TGTGCCAGCAGCCAGGACAGTTTACCCCAAGAGACCCAGTACTTC
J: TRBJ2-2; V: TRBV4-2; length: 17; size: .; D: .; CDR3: CASSQDPQGMNTGELFF; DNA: TGTGCCAGCAGCCAAGATCCCCAGGGGATGAACACCGGGGAGCTGTTTTTT
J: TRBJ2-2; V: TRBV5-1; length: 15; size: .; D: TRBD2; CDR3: CASSLQAGRTGELFF; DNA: TGCGCCAGCAGCTTGCAAGCGGGAAGGACCGGGGAGCTGTTTTTT
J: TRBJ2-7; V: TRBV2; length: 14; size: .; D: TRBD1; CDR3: CASGGTGVGSEQYF; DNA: TGTGCCAGCGGGGGGACAGGGGTCGGCAGCGAGCAGTACTTC
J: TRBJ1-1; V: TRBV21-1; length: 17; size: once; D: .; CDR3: CASSKAQLEGRGTEAFF; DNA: TGTGCCAGCAGCAAAGCGCAATTAGAGGGGAGGGGCACTGAAGCTTTCTTT
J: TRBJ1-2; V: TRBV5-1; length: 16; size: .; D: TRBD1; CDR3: CASSLVQDRGLRGYTF; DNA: TGCGCCAGCAGCTTGGTGCAGGACAGGGGGCTACGTGGCTACACCTTC
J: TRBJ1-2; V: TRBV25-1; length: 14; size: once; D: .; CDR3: CASSGLRGNYGYTF; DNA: TGTGCCAGCAGTGGTTTGAGGGGGAACTATGGCTACACCTTC
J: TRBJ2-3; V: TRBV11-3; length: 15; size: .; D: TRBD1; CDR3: CASSPRGSSTDTQYF; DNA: TGTGCCAGCAGCCCCAGGGGGTCTAGCACAGATACGCAGTATTTT
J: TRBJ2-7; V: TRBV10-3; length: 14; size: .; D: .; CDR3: CAISGDRIRDEQYF; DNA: TGTGCCATCAGCGGGGATAGGATTCGCGACGAGCAGTACTTC
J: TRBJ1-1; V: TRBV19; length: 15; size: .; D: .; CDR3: CASSIYPVENTEAFF; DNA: TGTGCCAGTAGTATCTACCCGGTAGAGAACACTGAAGCTTTCTTT
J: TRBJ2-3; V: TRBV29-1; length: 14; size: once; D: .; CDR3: CSVEAWVQADTQYF; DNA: TGCAGCGTTGAAGCGTGGGTTCAGGCAGATACGCAGTATTTT
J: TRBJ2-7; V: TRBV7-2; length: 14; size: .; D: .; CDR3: CASSPRLTSYEQYF; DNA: TGTGCCAGCAGCCCACGACTGACCTCCTACGAGCAGTACTTC
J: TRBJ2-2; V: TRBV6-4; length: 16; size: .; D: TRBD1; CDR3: CASSPGTGQNTGELFF; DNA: TGTGCCAGCAGCCCCGGGACAGGGCAAAACACCGGGGAGCTGTTTTTT
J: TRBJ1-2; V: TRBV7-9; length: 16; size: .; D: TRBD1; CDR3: CASSLKTGAFDYGYTF; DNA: TGTGCCAGCAGCCTGAAGACAGGGGCCTTCGACTATGGCTACACCTTC
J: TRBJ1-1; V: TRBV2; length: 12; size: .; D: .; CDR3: CASRGLGTEAFF; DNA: TGTGCCAGCAGAGGACTCGGCACTGAAGCTTTCTTT
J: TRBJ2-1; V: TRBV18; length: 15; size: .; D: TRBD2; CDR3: CASSLGLAGDDEQFF; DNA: TGTGCCAGCTCGCTTGGACTAGCGGGGGACGATGAGCAGTTCTTC
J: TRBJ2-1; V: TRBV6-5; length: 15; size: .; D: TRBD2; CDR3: CASRDGTSGYNEQFF; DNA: TGTGCCAGCAGAGATGGGACTAGCGGTTACAATGAGCAGTTCTTC